A selection of T cell receptor beta chains follows, all from one sample in a study of T cells in Graves' hyperthyroidism and ophthalmopathy. TCRdb reprocessed the multiplex PCR reads via MiXCR and lists one record per CDR3 protein. The data show 280,000 or so distinct CDR3 sequences, with 13% to 15% seen just once and around 30% held by the top ten. The specimen sequenced was blood. These receptors were obtained from a woman aged 45-65 years with Graves' hyperthyroidism that later progressed to Graves' ophthalmopathy. Each CDR3 is given with its conserved first and last residue. A D gene is named only where the DNA matches it firmly. Clone size is given for some rows only: seen once, a few or many times, or a class if the clone is expanded.

size	V	D	length	J	CDR3	DNA
.	TRBV20-1	TRBD2	14	TRBJ2-7	CSASNAGGAYEQYF	TGCAGTGCTAGCAATGCGGGAGGGGCCTACGAGCAGTACTTC
few	TRBV4-1	.	15	TRBJ1-6	CASSQDTASNSPLHF	TGCGCCAGCAGCCAAGATACAGCGTCTAATTCACCCCTCCACTTT
.	TRBV19	.	16	TRBJ2-6	CASSAPQNSGANVLTF	TGTGCCAGTAGTGCCCCACAGAACTCTGGGGCCAACGTCCTGACTTTC
many	TRBV18	TRBD1	17	TRBJ2-6	CASSRDRVNSGANVLTF	TGTGCCAGCTCACGGGACAGGGTTAACTCTGGGGCCAACGTCCTGACTTTC
many	TRBV20-1	.	12	TRBJ1-2	CSATGSTNGYTF	TGCAGTGCTACCGGGTCCACAAATGGCTACACCTTC
many	TRBV6-1	.	15	TRBJ2-1	CASSILGNSYNEQFF	TGTGCCAGCAGTATCCTTGGGAACTCCTACAATGAGCAGTTCTTC
few	TRBV5-1	TRBD1	16	TRBJ1-2	CASSRDRGPANYGYTF	TGCGCCAGCAGTAGGGACAGGGGGCCCGCTAACTATGGCTACACCTTC
.	TRBV18	.	12	TRBJ1-2	CASSANRDGYTF	TGTGCCAGCTCAGCTAACAGGGACGGCTACACCTTC
many	TRBV10-3	.	12	TRBJ2-3	CAISGSTDTQYF	TGTGCCATCAGTGGCAGCACAGATACGCAGTATTTT
.	TRBV20-1	TRBD2	16	TRBJ2-1	CSAHNPTSGSENEQFF	TGCAGTGCTCACAATCCGACTAGCGGGAGTGAAAATGAGCAGTTCTTC
.	TRBV6-1	TRBD1	14	TRBJ2-3	CAIKPGQGSDTQYF	TGTGCCATCAAACCGGGACAGGGTTCAGATACGCAGTATTTT
.	TRBV14	.	12	TRBJ2-3	CASSSAGDTQYF	TGTGCCAGCAGTTCGGCGGGAGATACGCAGTATTTT
many	TRBV6-1	TRBD2	15	TRBJ2-1	CASRVAGAGYNEQFF	TGTGCCAGCAGGGTAGCGGGAGCGGGCTACAATGAGCAGTTCTTC
many	TRBV12-5	.	15	TRBJ1-2	CASGTDSALYYGYTF	TGTGCTAGTGGCACGGACAGTGCGCTATACTATGGCTACACCTTC
many	TRBV28	.	14	TRBJ1-6	CASSLPYKESPLHF	TGTGCCAGCAGTCTCCCGTACAAAGAATCACCCCTCCACTTT
few	TRBV27	.	15	TRBJ1-5	CASRITGATNQPQHF	TGTGCCAGCAGGATTACAGGAGCCACCAATCAGCCCCAGCATTTT
.	TRBV5-1	.	19	TRBJ1-3	CASSLFGFSDVPSGNTIYF	TGCGCCAGCAGCTTGTTCGGGTTTTCCGACGTTCCCTCTGGAAACACCATATATTTT
many	TRBV20-1	TRBD2	13	TRBJ2-7	CSARLAGVYEQYF	TGCAGTGCTAGACTAGCGGGAGTCTACGAGCAGTACTTC
.	TRBV15	.	15	TRBJ2-2	CATGRTDLNTGELFF	TGTGCCACCGGGAGGACAGATTTGAACACCGGGGAGCTGTTTTTT
.	TRBV10-3	.	14	TRBJ2-7	CAIRETDFSYEQYF	TGTGCCATCAGGGAGACAGACTTCTCCTACGAGCAGTACTTC
many	TRBV28	.	14	TRBJ2-1	CASGVREPYNEQFF	TGTGCCAGCGGGGTACGGGAGCCCTACAATGAGCAGTTCTTC
many	TRBV27	.	14	TRBJ2-2	CASSWGLNTGELFF	TGTGCCAGCAGTTGGGGACTCAACACCGGGGAGCTGTTTTTT
many	TRBV20-1	TRBD2	14	TRBJ2-7	CSARGLAGAEEQYF	TGCAGTGCTAGAGGGCTAGCGGGAGCAGAGGAGCAGTACTTC
many	TRBV6-1	.	12	TRBJ1-2	CASSEATYGYTF	TGTGCCAGCAGTGAGGCAACGTATGGCTACACCTTC
many	TRBV6-1	.	11	TRBJ2-7	CASRAGSEQYF	TGTGCCAGCAGGGCAGGATCCGAGCAGTACTTC
many	TRBV11-3	TRBD2	16	TRBJ2-3	CASSDRTSGFTDTQYF	TGTGCCAGCAGCGACCGGACTAGCGGATTCACAGATACGCAGTATTTT
few	TRBV20-1	.	15	TRBJ1-1	CSASGDPGGNTEAFF	TGCAGTGCTAGTGGGGACCCAGGAGGTAACACTGAAGCTTTCTTT
few	TRBV7-3	TRBD1	15	TRBJ2-1	CASSRSGGPAGEQFF	TGTGCCAGCAGCCGTTCAGGGGGCCCCGCGGGTGAGCAGTTCTTC
many	TRBV6-1	.	13	TRBJ1-2	CATWGAPGYGYTF	TGTGCCACGTGGGGGGCACCCGGATATGGCTACACCTTC
many	TRBV18	TRBD2	15	TRBJ2-1	CASSPIRGGTDEQFF	TGTGCCAGCTCACCGATTCGCGGGGGGACCGATGAGCAGTTCTTC
many	TRBV11-2	TRBD2	17	TRBJ2-2	CASSLVWLAGVSGELFF	TGTGCCAGCAGCTTAGTGTGGCTAGCGGGAGTAAGCGGGGAGCTGTTTTTT
.	TRBV24-1	.	15	TRBJ1-2	CATSGGLGRDYGYTF	TGTGCCACCAGTGGGGGACTGGGGCGGGACTATGGCTACACCTTC
.	TRBV9	TRBD2	16	TRBJ2-1	CASRATAGGPSNEQFF	TGTGCCAGCAGAGCGACAGCGGGAGGGCCGTCGAATGAGCAGTTCTTC
many	TRBV9	.	13	TRBJ2-7	CASSPLGPSEQYF	TGTGCCAGCAGCCCCCTGGGGCCCAGCGAGCAGTACTTC
.	TRBV5-5	.	14	TRBJ2-4	CASSLGAGLNIQYF	TGTGCCAGCAGCTTGGGGGCGGGACTGAACATTCAGTACTTC
.	TRBV20-1	.	15	TRBJ2-5	CSARSVREWGETQYF	TGCAGTGCTAGATCTGTCCGGGAGTGGGGCGAGACCCAGTACTTC
many	TRBV28	TRBD1	14	TRBJ2-7	CASRTTGQNYEQYF	TGTGCCAGCAGAACCACGGGACAGAACTACGAGCAGTACTTC
many	TRBV12-3/TRBV12-4	TRBD1	14	TRBJ1-5	CASSLAGGGQPQHF	TGTGCCAGCAGTTTAGCAGGGGGCGGGCAGCCCCAGCATTTT
few	TRBV7-9	.	12	TRBJ2-1	CASSLYGNEQFF	TGTGCCAGCAGCTTATACGGCAATGAGCAGTTCTTC
many	TRBV28	.	12	TRBJ2-7	CASTLNPYEQYF	TGTGCCAGCACTCTCAATCCCTACGAGCAGTACTTC
many	TRBV20-1	TRBD1	17	TRBJ2-7	CSALLGQGANPSYEQYF	TGCAGTGCTCTGCTGGGACAGGGGGCGAACCCCTCCTACGAGCAGTACTTC
many	TRBV2	.	13	TRBJ1-5	CASSDDSNQPQHF	TGTGCCAGCAGTGACGATAGCAATCAGCCCCAGCATTTT
.	TRBV19	.	14	TRBJ1-4	CASSMSGFGEKLFF	TGTGCCAGTAGTATGTCCGGGTTTGGCGAAAAACTGTTTTTT
.	TRBV6-1	.	17	TRBJ1-2	CASRELPIDGSYYGYTF	TGTGCCAGCAGAGAGCTTCCAATTGACGGTTCCTACTATGGCTACACCTTC
many	TRBV2	.	13	TRBJ2-1	CASSEFGSSEQFF	TGTGCCAGCAGTGAATTCGGGTCTTCGGAGCAGTTCTTC
few	TRBV6-1	.	13	TRBJ2-1	CASMDGRSNEQFF	TGTGCCAGCATGGACGGGAGATCAAATGAGCAGTTCTTC
few	TRBV19	.	14	TRBJ2-3	CASSQGTAFDTQYF	TGTGCCAGTAGTCAAGGAACAGCGTTTGATACGCAGTATTTT
many	TRBV6-1	.	14	TRBJ1-2	CASSRRRANYGYTF	TGTGCCAGCAGTAGGAGAAGGGCTAACTATGGCTACACCTTC
once	TRBV6-1	.	11	TRBJ2-7	CASTNMYEQYF	TGTGCCAGCACCAACATGTACGAGCAGTACTTC
many	TRBV28	.	17	TRBJ1-3	CASSFPGGGSSGNTIYF	TGTGCCAGCAGTTTCCCGGGAGGGGGGAGCTCTGGAAACACCATATATTTT
many	TRBV7-9	.	13	TRBJ1-1	CASTPSGSTEAFF	TGTGCCAGCACCCCGTCTGGGTCCACTGAAGCTTTCTTT
once	TRBV18	TRBD2	18	TRBJ2-7	CASSPGLAGGLTGGEQYF	TGTGCCAGCTCACCGGGACTAGCGGGAGGGCTCACCGGTGGCGAGCAGTACTTC
many	TRBV30	TRBD2	15	TRBJ2-3	CAWSPGLAGTDTQYF	TGTGCCTGGAGTCCAGGGCTAGCGGGCACAGATACGCAGTATTTT
.	TRBV3-1	.	15	TRBJ2-7	CASSHEGGNRYEQYF	TGTGCCAGCAGCCACGAGGGCGGGAACCGTTACGAGCAGTACTTC
.	TRBV5-5	TRBD1	15	TRBJ1-2	CASSLATGQGYGYTF	TGTGCCAGCAGCTTGGCCACCGGACAGGGCTATGGCTACACCTTC